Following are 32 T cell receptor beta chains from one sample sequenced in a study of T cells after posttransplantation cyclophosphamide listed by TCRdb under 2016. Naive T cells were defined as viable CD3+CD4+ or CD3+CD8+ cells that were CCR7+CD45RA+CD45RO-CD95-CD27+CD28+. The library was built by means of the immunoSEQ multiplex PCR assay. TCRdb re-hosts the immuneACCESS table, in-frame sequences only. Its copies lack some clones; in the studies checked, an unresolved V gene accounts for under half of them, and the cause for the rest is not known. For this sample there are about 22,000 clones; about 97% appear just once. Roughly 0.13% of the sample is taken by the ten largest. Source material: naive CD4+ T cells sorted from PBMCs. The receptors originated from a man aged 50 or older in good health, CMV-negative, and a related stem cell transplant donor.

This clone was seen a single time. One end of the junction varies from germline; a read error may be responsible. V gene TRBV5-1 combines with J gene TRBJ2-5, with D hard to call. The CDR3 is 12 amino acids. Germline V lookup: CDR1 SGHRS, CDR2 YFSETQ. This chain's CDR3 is CASSEIQETQYF. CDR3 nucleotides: TGCGCGAGCAGCGAGATTCAAGAGACCCAGTACTTC.

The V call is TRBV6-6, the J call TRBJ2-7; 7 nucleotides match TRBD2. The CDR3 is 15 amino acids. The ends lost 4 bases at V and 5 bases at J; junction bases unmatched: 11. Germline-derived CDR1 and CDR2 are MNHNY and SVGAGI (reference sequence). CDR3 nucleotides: TGTGCCAGCAGTTTTCGACTAGCCGCCTCTAACGAGCAGTACTTC. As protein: CASSFRLAASNEQYF.

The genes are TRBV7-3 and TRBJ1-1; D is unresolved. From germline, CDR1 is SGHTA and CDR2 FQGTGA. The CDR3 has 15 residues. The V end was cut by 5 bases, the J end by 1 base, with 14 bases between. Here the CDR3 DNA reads TGTGCCAGCAGCCTACGACTGGCAACGAACACTGAAGCTTTCTTT. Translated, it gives CASSLRLATNTEAFF.

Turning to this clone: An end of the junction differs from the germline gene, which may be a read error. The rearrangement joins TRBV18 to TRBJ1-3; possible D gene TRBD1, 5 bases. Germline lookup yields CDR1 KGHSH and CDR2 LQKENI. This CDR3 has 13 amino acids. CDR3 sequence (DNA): TGTGCCAGCTCACGGGACTCTCGAAACACCATATATTTT. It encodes CASSRDSRNTIYF.

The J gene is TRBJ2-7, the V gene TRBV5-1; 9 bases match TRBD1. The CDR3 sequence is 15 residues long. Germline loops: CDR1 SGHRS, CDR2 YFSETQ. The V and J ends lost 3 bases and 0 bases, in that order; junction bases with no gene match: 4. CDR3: CASSWTGAGSYEQYF. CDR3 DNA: TGCGCCAGCAGCTGGACAGGGGCCGGCTCCTACGAGCAGTACTTC.

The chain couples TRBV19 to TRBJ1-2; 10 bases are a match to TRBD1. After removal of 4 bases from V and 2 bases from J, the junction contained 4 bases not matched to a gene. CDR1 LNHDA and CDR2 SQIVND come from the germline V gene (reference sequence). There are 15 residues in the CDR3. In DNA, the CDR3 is TGTGCCAGTAGTAACGACAGGGGGCAAAACTATGGCTACACCTTC. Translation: CASSNDRGQNYGYTF.

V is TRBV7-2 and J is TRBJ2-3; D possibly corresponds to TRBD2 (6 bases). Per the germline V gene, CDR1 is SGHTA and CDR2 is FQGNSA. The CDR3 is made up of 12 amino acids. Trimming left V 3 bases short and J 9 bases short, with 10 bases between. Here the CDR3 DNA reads TGTGCCAGCAGCTTTTCTAGCGAGACGCAGTATTTT. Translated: CASSFSSETQYF.

This CDR3 reads CASSSEGAKAFF. The CDR3 region has the DNA TGTGCCAGCAGCTCGGAGGGGGCGAAAGCTTTCTTT. The rearrangement joins TRBV7-9 to TRBJ1-1; 7 positions agree with TRBD1. From germline, CDR1 is SEHNR and CDR2 FQNEAQ (reference sequence). The V gene end was trimmed by 4 bases and the J gene end by 9 bases; junction bases not matched to a gene: 5. This CDR3 contains 12 residues.

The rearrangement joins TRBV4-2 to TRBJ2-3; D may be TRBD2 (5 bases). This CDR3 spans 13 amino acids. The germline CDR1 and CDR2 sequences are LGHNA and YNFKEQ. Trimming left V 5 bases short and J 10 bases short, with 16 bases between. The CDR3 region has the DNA TGTGCCAGCAGCTCCTCCCCGGGGAACCCGCAGTATTTT. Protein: CASSSSPGNPQYF.

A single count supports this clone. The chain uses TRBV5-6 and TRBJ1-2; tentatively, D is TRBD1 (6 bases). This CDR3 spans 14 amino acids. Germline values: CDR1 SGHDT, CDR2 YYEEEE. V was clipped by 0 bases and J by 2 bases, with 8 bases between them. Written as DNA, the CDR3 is TGTGCCAGCAGCTTGGGCGGACAGAACTATGGCTACACCTTC. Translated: CASSLGGQNYGYTF.

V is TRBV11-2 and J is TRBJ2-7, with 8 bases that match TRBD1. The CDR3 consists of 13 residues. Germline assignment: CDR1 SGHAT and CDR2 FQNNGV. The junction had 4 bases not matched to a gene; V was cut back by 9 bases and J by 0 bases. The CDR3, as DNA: TGTGCCAGTGGGACAGGAAGCTCCTACGAGCAGTACTTC. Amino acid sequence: CASGTGSSYEQYF.

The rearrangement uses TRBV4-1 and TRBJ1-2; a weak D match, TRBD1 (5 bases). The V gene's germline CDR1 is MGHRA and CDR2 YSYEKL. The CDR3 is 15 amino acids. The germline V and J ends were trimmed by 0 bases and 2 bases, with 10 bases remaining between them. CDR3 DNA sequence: TGCGCCAGCAGCCAAGATCTGTCAGGGAACTATGGCTACACCTTC. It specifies CASSQDLSGNYGYTF.

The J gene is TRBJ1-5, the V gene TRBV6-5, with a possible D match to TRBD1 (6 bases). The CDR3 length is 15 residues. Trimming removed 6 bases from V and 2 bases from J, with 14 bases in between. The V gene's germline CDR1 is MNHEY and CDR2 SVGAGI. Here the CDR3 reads CASSPRGRGNQPQHF. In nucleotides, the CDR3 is TGTGCCAGCAGCCCCAGGGGACGGGGCAATCAGCCCCAGCATTTT.

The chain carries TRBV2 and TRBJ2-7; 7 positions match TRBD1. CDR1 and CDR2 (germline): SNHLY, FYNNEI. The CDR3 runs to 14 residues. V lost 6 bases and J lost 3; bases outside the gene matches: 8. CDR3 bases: TGTGCCAGCAGCCCCGGGACAGACCTCTACGAGCAGTACTTC. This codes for CASSPGTDLYEQYF.

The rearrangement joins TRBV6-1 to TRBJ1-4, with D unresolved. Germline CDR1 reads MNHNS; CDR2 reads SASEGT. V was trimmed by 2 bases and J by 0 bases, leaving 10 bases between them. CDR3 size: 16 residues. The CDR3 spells CASSEHRGTTNEKLFF. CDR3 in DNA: TGTGCCAGCAGTGAACACCGGGGAACAACTAATGAAAAACTGTTTTTT.

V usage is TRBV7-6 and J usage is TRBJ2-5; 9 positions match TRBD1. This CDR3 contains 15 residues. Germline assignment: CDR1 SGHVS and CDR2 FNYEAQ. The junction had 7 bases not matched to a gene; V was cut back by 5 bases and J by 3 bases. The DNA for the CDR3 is TGTGCCAGCAGCCCCGTGGGGGACAGGGAAGAGACCCAGTACTTC. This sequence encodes CASSPVGDREETQYF.

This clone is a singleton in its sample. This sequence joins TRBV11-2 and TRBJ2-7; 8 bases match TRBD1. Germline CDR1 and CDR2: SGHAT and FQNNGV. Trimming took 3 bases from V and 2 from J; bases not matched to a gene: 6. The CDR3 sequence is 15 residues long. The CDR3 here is CASSFPGQGTYEQYF. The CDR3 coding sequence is TGTGCCAGCAGCTTCCCCGGACAGGGTACCTACGAGCAGTACTTC.

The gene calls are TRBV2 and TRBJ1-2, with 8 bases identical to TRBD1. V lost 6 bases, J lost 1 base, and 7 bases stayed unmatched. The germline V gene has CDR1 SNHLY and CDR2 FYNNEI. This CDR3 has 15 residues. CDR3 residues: CASRPDRAGNYGYTF. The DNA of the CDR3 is TGTGCCAGCAGGCCGGACAGGGCCGGTAACTATGGCTACACCTTC.

CDR3 nucleotide sequence: TGTGCCAGCAGGGGGGGGGAGCCCACCATATATTTT. As protein: CASRGGEPTIYF. This rearrangement joins TRBV2 to TRBJ1-3; TRBD1 might be the D (5 bases). V was cut by 6 bases and J by 9 bases, with 12 bases left in between. CDR3 length equals 12 residues. Germline-derived CDR1 and CDR2 are SNHLY and FYNNEI.

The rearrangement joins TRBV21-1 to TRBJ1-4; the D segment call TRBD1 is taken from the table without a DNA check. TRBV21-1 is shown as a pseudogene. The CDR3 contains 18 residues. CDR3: CASSKRTDRGMGNEKLFF. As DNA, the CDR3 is TGTGCCAGCAGCAAAAGGACCGACAGGGGAATGGGAAATGAAAAACTGTTTTTT.

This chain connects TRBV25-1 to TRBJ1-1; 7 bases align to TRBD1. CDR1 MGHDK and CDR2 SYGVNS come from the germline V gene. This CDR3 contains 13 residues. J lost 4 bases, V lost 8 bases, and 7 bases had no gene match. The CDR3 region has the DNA TGTGCCAGCCTAGTAGCAGGGGGCACTGAAGCTTTCTTT. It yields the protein CASLVAGGTEAFF.

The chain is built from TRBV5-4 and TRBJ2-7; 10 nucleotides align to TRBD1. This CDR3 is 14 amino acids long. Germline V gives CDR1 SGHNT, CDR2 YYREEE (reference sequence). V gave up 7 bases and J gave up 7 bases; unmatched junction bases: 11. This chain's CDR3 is CASHRDRGIGEQYF. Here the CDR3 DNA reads TGTGCCAGCCACCGGGACAGGGGTATCGGAGAGCAGTACTTC.

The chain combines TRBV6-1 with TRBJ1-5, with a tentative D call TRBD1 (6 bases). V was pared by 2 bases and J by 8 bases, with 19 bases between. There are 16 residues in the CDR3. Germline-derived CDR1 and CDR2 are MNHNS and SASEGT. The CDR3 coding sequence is TGTGCCAGCAGTGAATTGGGGGGCGGGGGTGTAGAGCCCCAGCATTTT. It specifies CASSELGGGGVEPQHF.

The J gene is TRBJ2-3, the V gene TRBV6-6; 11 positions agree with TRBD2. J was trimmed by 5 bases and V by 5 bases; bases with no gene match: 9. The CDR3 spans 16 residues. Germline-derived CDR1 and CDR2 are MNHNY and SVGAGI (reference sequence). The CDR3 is CASSTRLAGLRDTQYF. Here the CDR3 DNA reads TGTGCCAGCAGTACCAGACTAGCGGGACTTAGAGATACGCAGTATTTT.

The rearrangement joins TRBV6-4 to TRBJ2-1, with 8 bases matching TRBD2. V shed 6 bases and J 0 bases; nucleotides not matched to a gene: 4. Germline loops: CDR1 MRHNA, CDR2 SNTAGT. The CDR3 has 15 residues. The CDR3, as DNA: TGTGCCAGCAGGAAAGCGGGGGCCTCCTACAATGAGCAGTTCTTC. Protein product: CASRKAGASYNEQFF.

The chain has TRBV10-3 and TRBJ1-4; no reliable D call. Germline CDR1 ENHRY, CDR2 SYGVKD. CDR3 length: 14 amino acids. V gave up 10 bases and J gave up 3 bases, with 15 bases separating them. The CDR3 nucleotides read TGTGCCACCACGATGAACAGCCCTAATGAAAAACTGTTTTTT. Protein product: CATTMNSPNEKLFF.

CDR3 amino acids: CASRADSNYGYTF. The CDR3 region has the DNA TGCGCCAGCAGGGCCGATTCTAACTATGGCTACACCTTC. This chain joins TRBV5-1 and TRBJ1-2; D is ambiguous. Germline CDR1 reads SGHRS; CDR2 reads YFSETQ. The CDR3 contains 13 residues. Between the trimmed V and J ends, which lost 5 bases and 0 bases, there was a span of 8 bases.

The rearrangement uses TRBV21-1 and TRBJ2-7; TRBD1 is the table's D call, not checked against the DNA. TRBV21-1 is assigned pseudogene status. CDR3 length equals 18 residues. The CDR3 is CASSKHPCPGVYSYEQYF. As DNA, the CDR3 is TGTGCCAGCAGCAAACATCCTTGCCCAGGGGTCTACTCCTACGAGCAGTACTTC.

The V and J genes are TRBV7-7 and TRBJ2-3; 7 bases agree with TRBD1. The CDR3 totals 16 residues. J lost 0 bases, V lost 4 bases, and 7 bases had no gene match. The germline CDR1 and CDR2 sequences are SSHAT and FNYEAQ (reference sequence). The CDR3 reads CASSSNPGQSTDTQYF. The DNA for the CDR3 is TGTGCCAGCAGCTCGAATCCGGGACAGAGCACAGATACGCAGTATTTT.

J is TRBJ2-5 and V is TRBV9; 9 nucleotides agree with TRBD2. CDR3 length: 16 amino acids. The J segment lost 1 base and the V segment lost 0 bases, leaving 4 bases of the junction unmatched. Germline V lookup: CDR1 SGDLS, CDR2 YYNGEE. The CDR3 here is CASSVGLAEFQETQYF. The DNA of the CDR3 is TGTGCCAGCAGCGTAGGACTAGCGGAGTTCCAAGAGACCCAGTACTTC.

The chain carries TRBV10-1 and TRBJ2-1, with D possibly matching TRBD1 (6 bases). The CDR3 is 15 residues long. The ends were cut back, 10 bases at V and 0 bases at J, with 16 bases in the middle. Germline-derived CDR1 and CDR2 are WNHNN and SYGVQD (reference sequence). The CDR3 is CATSRADSSYNEQFF. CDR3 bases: TGCGCCACCTCCCGGGCGGACAGCTCCTACAATGAGCAGTTCTTC.

The CDR3 region is CASSESRGQETQYF. The CDR3 DNA reads as TGCGCCAGCAGTGAGTCAAGGGGGCAAGAGACCCAGTACTTC. This chain links TRBV10-1 with TRBJ2-5, with TRBD1 as a possible D gene (6 bases). Trimming removed 0 bases at V and 2 bases at J, with 7 bases between. The CDR3 totals 14 residues. Germline CDR1 reads WNHNN; CDR2 reads SYGVQD (reference sequence).